This T cell receptor (beta chain) is from a study of response to subunit inactivated influenza vaccine. This CDR3 comprises 13 residues. The V end was cut by 7 bases, the J end by 1 base, with 10 bases between. TCRdb ran MiXCR on the RT-PCR reads and lists one entry per CDR3 protein. This table holds about 620,000 distinct CDR3 sequences, around 11% found once. The sample was also linked to a second study, of T cells expressing NK-cell markers. Per that paper: The authors made TCR beta cDNA libraries by 5'RACE template switching. This switching added a universal primer site and UMIs.

V and J are TRBV12-3 or TRBV12-4 and TRBJ2-5; perhaps D is TRBD1 or TRBD2 (6 bases each). This sample comprised PBMCs from blood, obtained on the day of vaccination. The TCR sequence derives from a man in his fifties or sixties who received an inactivated influenza vaccine. The chain's CDR3 is CASKRGVQETQYF. Written as DNA, the CDR3 is TGTGCCAGCAAAAGGGGGGTCCAAGAGACCCAGTACTTC.